The entry below describes one TCR beta chain. Its antigen is not identified. This was the immunoSEQ version 4 assay in survey mode. Each sample used up to about 1 ug genomic DNA diluted to roughly 10 ng/uL. The protocol was immunoSEQ multiplex PCR, while the TCRdb copy is restricted to in-frame clones and leaves out a portion. The sample holds 24,000 or so clones, less than 85% seen once. An overlapping HIV-1 Gag peptide pool stimulated these cells at 0.75 to 1 ug/peptide/mL. Sorting selected CD4+ T cells upregulating both CD40 ligand and CD69. Germline CDR1 reads SEHNR; CDR2 reads FQNEAQ (reference sequence). The CDR3 extends over 13 amino acids. Trimming shortened V by 7 bases and J by 0 bases, and 10 bases separated the two germline ends. This specimen comes from a study of persistence of HIV-infected CD4 T cells.

The rearrangement uses TRBV7-9 and TRBJ2-7, with a possible D match to TRBD1 (5 bases). This TCR was sampled from an adult man with HIV who was CMV-seropositive. The material was CD4+ T cells sorted from PBMCs after 18-hour stimulation, obtained from a patient who received antiretroviral therapy. Here the CDR3 reads CASNEDNSYEQYF. CDR3 coding DNA: TGTGCCAGCAACGAGGACAACTCCTACGAGCAGTACTTC.